The clone carrying this TCR beta chain showed up many times. Its antigen is as yet unknown. The sample originates from a study of T cells in Graves' hyperthyroidism and ophthalmopathy. Study findings and constraints: Most clonotypes that expanded in the thyroid above 0.001 also showed up in blood.

RNA transcripts yielded amplified TCR beta CDR3 regions. An initial round of RT-PCR targeting the TCR CDR3 relied on the HTBI primer set. TCRdb reanalysed the multiplex PCR reads using MiXCR and keeps one entry per CDR3 protein. The repertoire holds under 700,000 distinct CDR3 sequences, approximately 44% seen once, with approximately 8.2% in the top ten. CDR1 ENHRY and CDR2 SYGVKD come from the germline V gene. V was pared by 6 bases and J by 0 bases, with 7 bases of the junction left unmatched. The CDR3 has 15 amino acids. This TCR was recovered from a woman between 18 and 29 years old with Graves' hyperthyroidism. Sequencing was performed on peripheral blood or thyroid tissue (not recorded which). The V call is TRBV10-3, the J call TRBJ2-7; 8 bases map to TRBD2. The CDR3 sequence: CAIRRVSGSSYEQYF. The CDR3 nucleotides read TGTGCCATCAGGAGGGTAAGCGGGAGCTCCTACGAGCAGTACTTC.